One T cell receptor (beta chain) is described in this entry. TCRdb keeps only in-frame clones here, not all; method: immunoSEQ multiplex PCR. The table records about 530,000 clones, roughly 79% of them present only once. The sample originates from a study of shared clonotypes between healthy human individuals. The CDR3 loop spans 16 amino acids. The germline CDR1 and CDR2 sequences are LGHNA and YNFKEQ. V was clipped by 4 bases and J by 4 bases, with 19 bases between them. Within Nashville, Tennessee resided all donors, each a Caucasian adult. The TCR comes from a woman in her thirties or forties in good health. Some clones in this sample may be carry-over from other donors' samples. This chain uses TRBV4-2 with TRBJ1-1; D is possibly TRBD1 (6 bases). Sequencing was performed on PBMCs. CDR3 in amino acids: CASSPLGGQAVTEAFF. The CDR3 region has the DNA TGTGCCAGCAGCCCTCTAGGGGGACAAGCAGTCACTGAAGCTTTCTTT.